Following are 29 T cell receptor beta chains from one sample sequenced in a study of shared clonotypes between healthy human individuals. Measured with immunoSEQ multiplex PCR; TCRdb has only the in-frame clones, and not every one. The sample has millions of clones, about 95% seen once. CD8 cells regarded as naive lacked CD45RO, were positively chosen for CCR7, and omitted terminally differentiated effector memory CD45RA+ cells. Sequenced sample: naive CD8+ T cells sorted from blood. These receptors were collected from a man in his late teens or twenties in good health.

This chain connects TRBV5-6 to TRBJ1-1; 11 nucleotides align to TRBD1. Trimming took 3 bases from V and 7 from J; bases not matched to a gene: 14. From germline, CDR1 is SGHDT and CDR2 YYEEEE. The CDR3 loop spans 17 amino acids. In DNA, the CDR3 is TGTGCCAGCAGCTCCCGGGACAGGGGGTTTGGACTGGATGAAGCTTTCTTT. Its protein product is CASSSRDRGFGLDEAFF.

V is TRBV5-4 and J is TRBJ2-2; 7 bases fit TRBD1. Germline-derived CDR1 and CDR2 are SGHNT and YYREEE (reference sequence). The CDR3 runs to 15 residues. V dropped 4 bases and J dropped 7; count of bases not matched to a gene: 10. CDR3 nucleotides: TGTGCCAGCAGCCGCCCGGGACAGATTGGCGGGGAGCTGTTTTTT. Its translation is CASSRPGQIGGELFF.

V gene TRBV10-2 combines with J gene TRBJ1-4; no definite D call. The CDR3 consists of 10 residues. Between the trimmed V and J ends, which lost 8 bases and 4 bases, there was a span of 2 bases. From germline, CDR1 is WSHSY and CDR2 SAAADI. CDR3 nucleotides: TGCGCCAGCTATAATGAAAAACTGTTTTTT. Translation gives CASYNEKLFF.

This clone has only one observation. This chain links TRBV2 with TRBJ1-1; D gene unclear. The CDR3 totals 16 residues. Between the trimmed V and J ends, which lost 4 bases and 3 bases, there was a span of 18 bases. Looked up from germline, CDR1 is SNHLY and CDR2 is FYNNEI. The CDR3 here is CASSGVAPWGDTEAFF. For the CDR3, the DNA is TGTGCCAGCAGTGGGGTGGCCCCGTGGGGAGACACTGAAGCTTTCTTT.

The V call is TRBV11-1, the J call TRBJ2-3; no clear D. From germline, CDR1 is SGHAT and CDR2 FQDESV (reference sequence). The CDR3 contains 16 residues. V shed 0 bases and J shed 2 bases, with 12 bases lying between them. CDR3 in amino acids: CASSLADLLFTDTQYF. CDR3 nucleotide sequence: TGTGCCAGCAGCTTAGCCGATCTATTGTTCACAGATACGCAGTATTTT.

This CDR3 reads CATQGTSDQETQYF. In nucleotides, the CDR3 is TGTGCCACCCAAGGGACTAGTGATCAAGAGACCCAGTACTTC. The V call is TRBV19, the J call TRBJ2-5; TRBD2 agrees at 8 bases. The CDR3 is 14 residues long. Germline V lookup: CDR1 LNHDA, CDR2 SQIVND (reference sequence). V shed 10 bases and J 2 bases; nucleotides not matched to a gene: 9.

This sequence joins TRBV7-9 and TRBJ2-2; TRBD2 agrees at 13 bases. Germline trimming cut 5 bases from V and 9 bases from J; bases unmatched to any gene: 18. The CDR3 runs to 19 residues. CDR1 and CDR2 from the germline V gene are SEHNR and FQNEAQ (reference sequence). CDR3 DNA sequence: TGTGCCAGCAGCCCCCCCCAAGGACTAGCGGGGGCCGAAGACCGGGAGCTGTTTTTT. Encoded protein: CASSPPQGLAGAEDRELFF.

The CDR3 nucleotides are TGTGCCAGCGGGCCGACAGGGGGCATCACAGATACGCAGTATTTT. Its protein product is CASGPTGGITDTQYF. The V call is TRBV6-5, the J call TRBJ2-3; 10 nucleotides agree with TRBD1. There are 15 residues in the CDR3. The germline gives CDR1 MNHEY, CDR2 SVGAGI. V shed 8 bases and J 2 bases; nucleotides not matched to a gene: 7.

The chain is built from TRBV7-6 and TRBJ2-5, with TRBD1 matching over 9 bases. The ends lost 6 bases at V and 2 bases at J; junction bases unmatched: 7. The length of the CDR3 is 15 residues. In germline, CDR1 is SGHVS, CDR2 FNYEAQ. In DNA form, the CDR3 reads TGTGCCAGCAGAGACGGACAGGGGCCTCAAGAGACCCAGTACTTC. It yields the protein CASRDGQGPQETQYF.

On this clone: Other DNA variants within this sample encode the same CDR3. The CDR3 DNA sequence: TGCAGCTCCCCTGAAGCTTTCTTT. Translation: CSSPEAFF. The rearrangement links TRBV29-1 to TRBJ1-1; no clear D gene. Germline values: CDR1 SQVTM, CDR2 ANQGSEA. This CDR3 is built from 8 residues. V shed 8 bases and J shed 6 bases, with 4 bases lying between them.

The genes are TRBV14 and TRBJ2-1; D not certain. The germline CDR1 and CDR2 sequences are SGHDN and FVKESK. The CDR3 runs to 13 residues. V was shortened by 3 bases and J by 4 bases, with 7 bases between the two germline ends. DNA of the CDR3: TGTGCCAGCAGCCACGTACTATACAATGAGCAGTTCTTC. Translation gives CASSHVLYNEQFF.

CDR3 DNA sequence: TGTGCCAGCAGTTACCTAGCGGGAGGGGTGAACGAGCAGTACTTC. Translated: CASSYLAGGVNEQYF. The chain combines TRBV6-5 with TRBJ2-7; TRBD2 agrees at 12 bases. The junction had 4 bases not matched to a gene; V was cut back by 2 bases and J by 5 bases. CDR1 is MNHEY, CDR2 SVGAGI, per germline. This CDR3 comprises 15 residues.

In this sample, this clone turned up once. The chain links TRBV4-1 to TRBJ2-7, with D perhaps being TRBD1 or TRBD2 (5 bases each). The germline CDR1 and CDR2 sequences are MGHRA and YSYEKL. The CDR3 has 16 amino acids. V lost 4 bases and J lost 2, with 18 bases in between. CDR3 in DNA: TGCGCCAGCAGCCTTTGGGCCGGCGAGGGGCCCTACGAGCAGTACTTC. This codes for CASSLWAGEGPYEQYF.

The V and J genes are TRBV5-6 and TRBJ2-7; maybe TRBD2 (7 bases). Between the trimmed V and J ends, which lost 0 bases and 4 bases, there was a span of 17 bases. The CDR3 is made up of 16 amino acids. Germline V gene lookup returns CDR1 SGHDT and CDR2 YYEEEE. The CDR3 DNA sequence: TGTGCCAGCAGCTTGGCCGGGGGGCTCACAGGTTACGAGCAGTACTTC. Translated: CASSLAGGLTGYEQYF.

The chain recombines TRBV27 with TRBJ2-7; TRBD2 matches at 7 bases. The V and J ends lost 5 bases and 5 bases, in that order; junction bases with no gene match: 9. The CDR3 length is 14 residues. CDR1 MNHEY and CDR2 SMNVEV come from the germline V gene (reference sequence). The CDR3, as DNA: TGTGCCAGCAGTCGCCAGACTAGCCCCCACGAGCAGTACTTC. Amino acid sequence: CASSRQTSPHEQYF.

V gene TRBV27 combines with J gene TRBJ2-6, with a tentative D call TRBD2 (5 bases). V gave up 6 bases and J gave up 0 bases, with 15 bases separating them. Germline assignment: CDR1 MNHEY and CDR2 SMNVEV (reference sequence). The length of the CDR3 is 17 residues. Here the CDR3 reads CASSNIGVTSGANVLTF. CDR3 nucleotide sequence: TGTGCCAGCAGCAATATCGGGGTTACCTCTGGGGCCAACGTCCTGACTTTC.

In regard to this clone: Other DNA sequences in this sample translate to the same CDR3. This chain joins TRBV4-1 and TRBJ2-7; D not resolved. Per germline, CDR1 MGHRA and CDR2 YSYEKL. V was trimmed by 1 base and J by 2 bases, leaving 9 bases between them. This CDR3 spans 14 amino acids. This CDR3 reads CASSQAGATYEQYF. The DNA for the CDR3 is TGCGCCAGCAGCCAAGCAGGCGCTACCTACGAGCAGTACTTC.

The rearrangement joins TRBV4-1 to TRBJ2-7, with 7 bases lining up with TRBD2. V dropped 3 bases and J dropped 4; count of bases not matched to a gene: 6. Per the germline V gene, CDR1 is MGHRA and CDR2 is YSYEKL. This CDR3 has 14 residues. The CDR3 coding sequence is TGCGCCAGCAGCCACCGGGAGGAGCGTTACGAGCAGTACTTC. Translating gives CASSHREERYEQYF.

The chain has TRBV6-5 and TRBJ1-1; a weak D match, TRBD1 (5 bases). V lost 5 bases, J lost 5 bases, and 15 bases lay in between. The CDR3 is 14 amino acids. Germline CDR1 is MNHEY and CDR2 is SVGAGI. The CDR3 DNA reads as TGTGCCAGCAGTCAGCAGGGAGTAGGGACTGAAGCTTTCTTT. Protein sequence: CASSQQGVGTEAFF.

Comments on this clone: One end of the junction does not line up with germline, which may come from a read error. The chain combines TRBV10-2 with TRBJ1-1, with D unclear. The CDR3 covers 14 residues. Germline V gene sequence: CDR1 WSHSY, CDR2 SAAADI. CDR3 nucleotides: TGCGCCAGCAGTGAGCCGATAGGGAACGCTGAAGCTTTCTTT. Amino acids: CASSEPIGNAEAFF.

The rearrangement joins TRBV19 to TRBJ1-1; no clear D gene. Germline V gives CDR1 LNHDA, CDR2 SQIVND (reference sequence). The CDR3 spans 14 residues. The V end lost 4 bases, the J end lost 7 bases, and 16 bases lay between the germline ends. CDR3 protein: CASSTIFFPLEAFF. In nucleotides, the CDR3 is TGTGCCAGTAGTACTATCTTTTTTCCTCTTGAAGCTTTCTTT.

This clone was seen once. The chain joins TRBV5-4 to TRBJ2-7, with 7 bases aligning to TRBD1. The CDR3 spans 13 residues. Trimming took 8 bases from V and 3 from J; bases not matched to a gene: 8. Germline assignment: CDR1 SGHNT and CDR2 YYREEE (reference sequence). CDR3 sequence (DNA): TGTGCCAGTACCGGGACAGAGCTCTACGAGCAGTACTTC. Translation gives CASTGTELYEQYF.

The rearrangement uses TRBV27 and TRBJ2-5; D ambiguous. The V end lost 1 base, the J end lost 4 bases, and 10 bases lay between the germline ends. The germline gives CDR1 MNHEY, CDR2 SMNVEV (reference sequence). This CDR3 has 14 residues. The CDR3 here is CASSLFPWGETQYF. In nucleotides, the CDR3 is TGTGCCAGCAGTTTATTCCCCTGGGGAGAGACCCAGTACTTC.

The chain joins TRBV2 to TRBJ2-7; no reliable D call. Trimming stripped 6 bases from V and 3 bases from J, with 6 bases between. The CDR3 spans 11 residues. From germline, CDR1 is SNHLY and CDR2 FYNNEI. CDR3 sequence (DNA): TGTGCCAGCAGCCCCGACTACGAGCAGTACTTC. Amino acid sequence: CASSPDYEQYF.

V usage is TRBV6-1 and J usage is TRBJ2-7; 8 bases match TRBD1. CDR3 size: 14 residues. Germline-derived CDR1 and CDR2 are MNHNS and SASEGT. The V gene end was trimmed by 4 bases and the J gene end by 2 bases; junction bases not matched to a gene: 4. The CDR3 loop reads CASSARDRPYEQYF. The CDR3 nucleotides are TGTGCCAGCAGTGCCCGGGACAGGCCCTACGAGCAGTACTTC.

A single count supports this clone. The chain has TRBV13 and TRBJ1-1; no clear D. V was cut by 5 bases and J by 3 bases, with 13 bases left in between. CDR1 PRHDT and CDR2 FYEKMQ come from the germline V gene (reference sequence). This CDR3 is 14 amino acids long. The CDR3 sequence: CASSAHSLDTEAFF. Here the CDR3 DNA reads TGTGCCAGCAGCGCACACAGCCTGGACACTGAAGCTTTCTTT.

This chain joins TRBV9 and TRBJ2-2; 10 bases are shared with TRBD1. The germline V gene encodes CDR1 SGDLS and CDR2 YYNGEE. The J segment lost 6 bases and the V segment lost 4 bases, leaving 9 bases of the junction unmatched. The CDR3 is made up of 16 amino acids. The CDR3 sequence: CASSPFSGTGAGELFF. Here the CDR3 DNA reads TGTGCCAGCAGCCCGTTTTCCGGGACAGGGGCCGGGGAGCTGTTTTTT.

Note on this clone: The same CDR3 is also encoded by other DNA sequences in this sample. The chain couples TRBV5-6 to TRBJ2-7; 7 bases align to TRBD1. This CDR3 spans 12 amino acids. V shed 3 bases, J shed 4 bases, and the junction held 1 base outside the gene matches. The germline V gene encodes CDR1 SGHDT and CDR2 YYEEEE. For the CDR3, the DNA is TGTGCCAGCAGCTGGACAGGTTACGAGCAGTACTTC. Protein sequence: CASSWTGYEQYF.

The rearrangement uses TRBV4-1 and TRBJ2-7; 9 bases fit TRBD1. The CDR3 length is 16 residues. The V gene end was trimmed by 4 bases and the J gene end by 3 bases; junction bases not matched to a gene: 10. Germline assignment: CDR1 MGHRA and CDR2 YSYEKL. The CDR3 DNA reads TGCGCCAGCAGCCGTAGGGGACAGGGAAATGACTACGAGCAGTACTTC. This encodes CASSRRGQGNDYEQYF.